This T cell receptor beta chain is drawn from a study of identical twins. Findings of the study overall: Some out-of-frame alpha sequences were shared by twins, and these showed excess low generation probability. Cord blood's abundant beta clonotypes had fewer insertions, unlike memory repertoires.

Trimming cost V 2 bases and J 4 bases, with 15 bases left between them. This CDR3 has 17 amino acids. CDR1 MGHRA and CDR2 YSYEKL come from the germline V gene. Template switching supplied a universal primer site; unique molecular identifiers were carried on the cDNA. In TCRdb, the 5' RACE reads were re-called with MiXCR into one record per CDR3 protein. The sample consists of some 1,700,000 distinct CDR3 sequences, about 30% of them appearing once. Each donor was a healthy Caucasian. On this clonotype: Its antigen remains unknown.

What was sequenced was cord blood. The sequence was collected from a newborn girl in good health. J is TRBJ1-6 and V is TRBV4-1; D is unclear. As DNA, the CDR3 is TGCGCCAGCAGCCAACATCCTCGGGCGGAATATAATTCACCCCTCCACTTT. As protein: CASSQHPRAEYNSPLHF.